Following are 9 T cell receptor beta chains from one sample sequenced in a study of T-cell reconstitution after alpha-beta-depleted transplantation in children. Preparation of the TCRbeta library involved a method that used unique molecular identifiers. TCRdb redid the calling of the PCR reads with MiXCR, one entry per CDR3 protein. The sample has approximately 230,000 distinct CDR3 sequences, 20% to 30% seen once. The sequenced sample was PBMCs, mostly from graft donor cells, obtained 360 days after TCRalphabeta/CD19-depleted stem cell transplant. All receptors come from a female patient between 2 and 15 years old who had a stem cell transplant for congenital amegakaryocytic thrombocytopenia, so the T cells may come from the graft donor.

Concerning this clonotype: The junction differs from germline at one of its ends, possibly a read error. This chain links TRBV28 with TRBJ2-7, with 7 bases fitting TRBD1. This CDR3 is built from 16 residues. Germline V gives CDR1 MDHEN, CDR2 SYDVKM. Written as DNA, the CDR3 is TGTGCCAGCAGTTTAGGTGATCGAGGGGGCTCCTACCAGCAGTACTTC. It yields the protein CASSLGDRGGSYQQYF.

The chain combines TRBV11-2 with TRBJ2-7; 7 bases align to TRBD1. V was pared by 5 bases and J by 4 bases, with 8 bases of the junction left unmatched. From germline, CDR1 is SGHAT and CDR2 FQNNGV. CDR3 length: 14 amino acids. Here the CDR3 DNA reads TGTGCCAGCAGCACAGGGACAGCCGGATACGAGCAGTACTTC. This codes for CASSTGTAGYEQYF.

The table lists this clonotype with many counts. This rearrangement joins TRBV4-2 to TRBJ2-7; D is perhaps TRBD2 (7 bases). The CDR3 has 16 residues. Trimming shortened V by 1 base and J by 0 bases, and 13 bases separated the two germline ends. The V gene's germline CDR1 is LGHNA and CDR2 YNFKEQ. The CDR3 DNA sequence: TGTGCCAGCAGCCAAGTAGGGGGGGGACTCTCCTACGAGCAGTACTTC. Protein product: CASSQVGGGLSYEQYF.

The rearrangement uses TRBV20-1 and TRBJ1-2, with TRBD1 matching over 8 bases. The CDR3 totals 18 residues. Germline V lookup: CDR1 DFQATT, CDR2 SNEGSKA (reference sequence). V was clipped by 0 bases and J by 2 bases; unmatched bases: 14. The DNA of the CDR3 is TGCAGTGCTAGAGACATAGGACAGGGTGGATTTGTGAACTATGGCTACACCTTC. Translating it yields CSARDIGQGGFVNYGYTF.

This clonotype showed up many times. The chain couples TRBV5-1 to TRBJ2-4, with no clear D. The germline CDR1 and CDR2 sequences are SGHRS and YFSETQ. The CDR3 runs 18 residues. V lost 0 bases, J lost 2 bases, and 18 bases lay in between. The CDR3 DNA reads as TGCGCCAGCAGCTTGGGGCTGGAATCCGTTCGTACCAAAAACATTCAGTACTTC. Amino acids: CASSLGLESVRTKNIQYF.

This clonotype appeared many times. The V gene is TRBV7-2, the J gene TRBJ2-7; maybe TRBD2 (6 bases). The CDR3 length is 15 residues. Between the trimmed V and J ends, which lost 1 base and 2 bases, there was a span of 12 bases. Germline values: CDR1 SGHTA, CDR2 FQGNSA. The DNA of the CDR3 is TGTGCCAGCAGCTTAGATCGGGCGGGAACCTACGAGCAGTACTTC. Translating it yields CASSLDRAGTYEQYF.

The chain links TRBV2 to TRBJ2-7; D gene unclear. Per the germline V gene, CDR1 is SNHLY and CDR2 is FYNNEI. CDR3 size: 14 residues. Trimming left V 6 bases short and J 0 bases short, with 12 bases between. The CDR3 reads CASRDLDTSYEQYF. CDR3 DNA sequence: TGTGCCAGCAGGGACCTCGATACCTCCTACGAGCAGTACTTC.

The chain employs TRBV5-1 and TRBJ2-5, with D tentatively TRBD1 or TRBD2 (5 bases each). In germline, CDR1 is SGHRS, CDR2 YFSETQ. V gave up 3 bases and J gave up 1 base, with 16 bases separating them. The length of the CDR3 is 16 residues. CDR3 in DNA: TGCGCCAGCAGCTCCCCGGGGCGGCAACTCCAAGAGACCCAGTACTTC. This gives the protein CASSSPGRQLQETQYF. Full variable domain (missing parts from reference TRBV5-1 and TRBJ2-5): KAGVTQTPRYLIKTRGQQVTLSCSPISGHRSVSWYQQTPGQGLQFLFEYFSETQRNKGNFPGRFSGRQFSNSRSEMNVSTLELGDSALYLCASSSPGRQLQETQYFGPGTRLLVL.

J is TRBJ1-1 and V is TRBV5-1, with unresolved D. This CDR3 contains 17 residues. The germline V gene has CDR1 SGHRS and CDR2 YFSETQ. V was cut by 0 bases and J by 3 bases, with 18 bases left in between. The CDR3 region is CASSLAPTLEGHTEAFF. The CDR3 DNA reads TGCGCCAGCAGCTTGGCCCCGACCTTAGAGGGCCACACTGAAGCTTTCTTT.